Here is one T cell receptor (beta chain) with its context. These data are taken from a study of blood T cell repertoires in COVID-19. About the study: The samples span acute and convalescent COVID-19 from the United States, Italy and Spain. T cells, B-cell-depleted T cells, or PBMCs provided the cDNA or gDNA that served as material.

CDR3 length: 13 residues. Trimming took off 4 bases at V and 9 bases at J, with 10 bases between the two ends. Original handling: Reference gene primer amplification gave nucleated cell count estimates. TCRdb keeps only in-frame clones here, not all; method: immunoSEQ multiplex PCR. That table furnishes V, J and clone size, whereas the DNA furnished D and trimming. The sample records just under 65,000 clones, just over 85% being singletons. This sequence joins TRBV12-3 or TRBV12-4 and TRBJ1-6; D unresolved. Sequences were obtained from peripheral blood. This TCR derives from a man between 35 and 55 years old with acute or convalescent COVID-19. CDR3 residues: CASSSGGGSPLHF. The CDR3, as DNA: TGTGCCAGCAGTTCGGGAGGAGGTTCACCCCTCCACTTT.